This TCR beta chain appears in the sequencing data of a study of cytomegalovirus exposure and HLA in healthy donors. Findings and limits, study-wide: High specificity and sensitivity for cytomegalovirus status were reported for the classifier. With DRB1 most and HLA-C fewest, TCR association rates differed between HLA loci in a later analysis.

Notes on this clone: Its antigen is as yet unknown.

CDR3 size: 12 residues. Trimming stripped 3 bases from V and 2 bases from J, with 8 bases between. Germline V gene lookup returns CDR1 GTSNPN and CDR2 SVGIG (reference sequence). Amplification used 60 Vbeta primers and 13 Jbeta primers. The protocol was immunoSEQ multiplex PCR, while the TCRdb copy is restricted to in-frame clones and leaves out a portion. The sample yields over 100,000 clones, roughly 60% seen once. This clonotype originated in a human donor in good health. The genes are TRBV30 and TRBJ2-7; D is unresolved. The sample comprised PBMCs. In DNA, the CDR3 is TGTGCCTGGAGCAGAGACACCTACGAGCAGTACTTC. It specifies CAWSRDTYEQYF.